This TCR beta chain was identified in a study of blood T cell repertoires in COVID-19. For the study at large: Acute and convalescent COVID-19 samples came from the United States, Italy and Spain. PBMCs, B-cell-depleted T cells, or T cells were the source of the cDNA or gDNA that made up the material.

From germline, CDR1 is KGHSH and CDR2 LQKENI. The CDR3 length is 19 residues. Trimming took 4 bases from V and 4 from J; bases not matched to a gene: 17. In the source study's methods: Estimation of nucleated cell counts was performed using reference gene primer amplification. Assay used: immunoSEQ multiplex PCR; TCRdb lists only in-frame clones, some missing. V, J and clone size derive from that table, while D and trimming were established from the DNA sequence. Seen here are about 93,000 clones, under 90% observed once, and the top ten hold approximately 1.6%. This clone appeared a few times. This sequence joins TRBV18 and TRBJ1-5; 9 bases are a match to TRBD1. The sample consisted of peripheral blood. This TCR came from a human donor with active COVID-19. The donor label of this sample is uncertain. The CDR3 is CASSQTGGSSLARNQPQHF. As DNA, the CDR3 is TGTGCCAGCTCACAAACAGGGGGCTCATCTCTCGCCCGGAATCAGCCCCAGCATTTT.